The present T cell receptor (beta chain) was sequenced within a study of type 1 regulatory T cells. Study details: An in vitro protocol generated T-allo10, a Tr1-enriched, alloantigen-specific CD4 T cell product. General study findings and limits: Compared with non-Tr1 cells, Tr1 cells showed a narrower TCR repertoire.

As concerns this clonotype: Its antigen remains unknown.

One entry per CDR3 protein, called by TCRdb with MiXCR from the reads. The table records tens of thousands of distinct CDR3 sequences, around 21% of them present only once. V was clipped by 3 bases and J by 3 bases, with 12 bases between them. This CDR3 spans 14 amino acids. Per the germline V gene, CDR1 is SGHTA and CDR2 is FQGNSA. The clonotype was recovered from a human donor in good health. This chain connects TRBV7-2 to TRBJ2-7; D ambiguous. Sequenced: cultured type 1 regulatory T (Tr1) cells, either the whole culture or a sorted fraction (not recorded which). CDR3: CASSLTSAFYEQYF. As DNA, the CDR3 is TGTGCCAGCAGCTTGACCTCGGCCTTCTACGAGCAGTACTTC.